These 16 T cell receptor beta chains were all obtained from the same sample, sequenced in a study of blood T cell repertoires in COVID-19. TCRdb's table, derived via immunoSEQ multiplex PCR, lists solely in-frame clones and lacks some. The table lists about 100,000 clones, about 86% of them singletons. The sequencing sample was made of peripheral blood. The receptors were gathered from a man aged 55-75 years with acute or convalescent COVID-19.

V and J are TRBV14 and TRBJ1-1, with 8 positions matching TRBD1. Unmatched junction bases numbered 3, after V lost 2 bases and J lost 1 base. The V gene's germline CDR1 is SGHDN and CDR2 FVKESK. This CDR3 region has 15 residues. This chain's CDR3 is CASSQIGQGNTEAFF. CDR3 coding DNA: TGTGCCAGCAGCCAAATAGGACAGGGGAACACTGAAGCTTTCTTT.

The genes are TRBV27 and TRBJ2-7; 7 nucleotides line up with TRBD2. CDR1 and CDR2 (germline): MNHEY, SMNVEV (reference sequence). V gave up 7 bases and J gave up 7 bases; unmatched junction bases: 4. CDR3 size: 11 residues. CDR3 protein: CASIIGGEQYF. The DNA of the CDR3 is TGTGCCAGCATAATCGGGGGGGAGCAGTACTTC.

This clone occurred a few times. The chain carries TRBV7-2 and TRBJ1-5; a possible D gene is TRBD1 (6 bases). The CDR3 spans 18 residues. CDR1 and CDR2 (germline): SGHTA, FQGNSA. The ends were cut back, 3 bases at V and 6 bases at J, with 24 bases in the middle. The CDR3 here is CASSFSPFRGKVGQPQHF. CDR3 sequence (DNA): TGTGCCAGCAGCTTTAGTCCGTTCAGGGGAAAGGTTGGTCAGCCCCAGCATTTT.

This chain links TRBV14 with TRBJ1-6, with a possible D match to TRBD1 (6 bases). The CDR3 runs 15 residues. Per the germline V gene, CDR1 is SGHDN and CDR2 is FVKESK. Trimming left V 0 bases short and J 10 bases short, with 13 bases between. CDR3 DNA: TGTGCCAGCAGCCAAGAGACGGGGGGGCACTCACCCCTCCACTTT. It codes for CASSQETGGHSPLHF.

V usage is TRBV30 and J usage is TRBJ1-2, with 9 bases lining up with TRBD1. V was pared by 0 bases and J by 2 bases, with 10 bases of the junction left unmatched. This CDR3 contains 17 residues. CDR1 is GTSNPN, CDR2 SVGIG, per germline (reference sequence). The CDR3 DNA reads as TGTGCCTGGAGTGTAGCCCTCCCCGGACAGGGGAACTATGGCTACACCTTC. It specifies CAWSVALPGQGNYGYTF.

The V call is TRBV7-6, the J call TRBJ1-4, with D possibly matching TRBD1 (6 bases). The CDR3 is 16 residues long. Germline CDR1 and CDR2: SGHVS and FNYEAQ. V was cut by 1 base and J by 1 base, with 10 bases left in between. In DNA, the CDR3 is TGTGCCAGCAGCTTAGGGGGGCAGGGAACTAATGAAAAACTGTTTTTT. This encodes CASSLGGQGTNEKLFF. Variable domain in full (rest from reference TRBV7-6 and TRBJ1-4): GAGVSQSPRYKVTKRGQDVALRCDPISGHVSLYWYRQALGQGPEFLTYFNYEAQQDKSGLPNDRFSAERPEGSISTLTIQRTEQRDSAMYRCASSLGGQGTNEKLFFGSGTQLSVL.

This sequence joins TRBV30 and TRBJ1-4; 11 nucleotides match TRBD1. Trimming took 8 bases from V and 8 from J; bases not matched to a gene: 7. The CDR3 spans 13 residues. Per germline, CDR1 GTSNPN and CDR2 SVGIG (reference sequence). CDR3 in amino acids: CAGQRDRGEKLFF. Here the CDR3 DNA reads TGTGCCGGGCAACGGGACAGGGGGGAAAAACTGTTTTTT.

This chain uses TRBV6-2 or TRBV6-3 with TRBJ1-2, with D possibly matching TRBD1 (5 bases). Trimming left V 3 bases short and J 6 bases short, with 20 bases between. The V gene's germline CDR1 is MNHEY and CDR2 SVGEGT. This CDR3 region has 16 residues. The CDR3 protein is CASSYTGTGLGDGYTF. The CDR3 region has the DNA TGTGCCAGCAGTTATACCGGGACGGGACTAGGGGATGGCTACACCTTC.

This clone was seen a handful of times. This chain links TRBV7-2 with TRBJ1-3; 7 bases are a match to TRBD1. The germline V gene has CDR1 SGHTA and CDR2 FQGNSA. The CDR3 runs to 19 residues. With 1 base clipped from V and 0 bases from J, the junction kept 12 bases outside the gene matches. The CDR3 coding sequence is TGTGCCAGCAGCTTAGTACCGACAGGGCATTCTCCCTCTGGAAACACCATATATTTT. Its protein product is CASSLVPTGHSPSGNTIYF.

The J gene is TRBJ2-7, the V gene TRBV14; no clear D. Germline CDR1 is SGHDN and CDR2 is FVKESK. This CDR3 is 13 amino acids long. V was trimmed by 2 bases and J by 3 bases, leaving 8 bases between them. CDR3 loop: CASSQLSGYEQYF. The CDR3 DNA is TGTGCCAGCAGCCAATTGTCCGGCTACGAGCAGTACTTC.

The rearrangement uses TRBV18 and TRBJ1-3; the match to TRBD1 covers 11 bases. The CDR3 length is 17 residues. Germline V gives CDR1 KGHSH, CDR2 LQKENI. Trimming removed 5 bases from V and 2 bases from J; junction bases left unmatched: 8. CDR3 in DNA: TGTGCCAGCTCAGAGTACGGACAGGGGGCTGCTGGAAACACCATATATTTT. It codes for CASSEYGQGAAGNTIYF.

This sequence joins TRBV5-8 and TRBJ2-5; 8 positions match TRBD1. Germline V gives CDR1 SGHTS, CDR2 YDEGEE. V shed 2 bases and J 5 bases; nucleotides not matched to a gene: 8. This CDR3 has 15 amino acids. The CDR3 coding sequence is TGTGCCAGCAGCTTCTCAGGGGGCGAGTGGGAGACCCAGTACTTC. The encoded protein is CASSFSGGEWETQYF. The full variable domain, its missing parts supplied by reference TRBV5-8 and TRBJ2-5, is EAGVTQSPTHLIKTRGQQATLRCSPISGHTSVYWYQQALGLGLQFLLWYDEGEERNRGNFPPRFSGRQFPNYSSELNVNALELEDSALYLCASSFSGGEWETQYFGPGTRLLVL.

The V call is TRBV19, the J call TRBJ1-1; D is uncertain. The V gene lost 1 base and the J gene lost 4 bases, with 10 bases spanning the gap. Germline V gene sequence: CDR1 LNHDA, CDR2 SQIVND (reference sequence). CDR3 length: 14 amino acids. Here the CDR3 DNA reads TGTGCCAGTAGTATAGGGGTAGGAGGCACTGAAGCTTTCTTT. Encoded protein: CASSIGVGGTEAFF.

The genes are TRBV5-1 and TRBJ1-2; 7 positions agree with TRBD1. The V gene end was trimmed by 4 bases and the J gene end by 4 bases; junction bases not matched to a gene: 10. Germline values: CDR1 SGHRS, CDR2 YFSETQ. This CDR3 region has 15 residues. The CDR3 spells CASSPGQPAFYGYTF. CDR3 DNA sequence: TGCGCCAGCAGCCCGGGACAGCCAGCGTTCTATGGCTACACCTTC.

V gene TRBV30 combines with J gene TRBJ1-1; D is unclear. Germline assignment: CDR1 GTSNPN and CDR2 SVGIG (reference sequence). Between the trimmed V and J ends, which lost 3 bases and 1 base, there was a span of 12 bases. CDR3 length equals 14 residues. CDR3 residues: CAWSKQIKNTEAFF. Written as DNA, the CDR3 is TGTGCCTGGAGCAAACAGATAAAGAACACTGAAGCTTTCTTT.

The chain links TRBV5-1 to TRBJ1-3; no clear D. CDR1 and CDR2 (germline): SGHRS, YFSETQ. This CDR3 comprises 14 residues. Trimming cost V 0 bases and J 2 bases, with 6 bases left between them. The CDR3 DNA reads as TGCGCCAGCAGCTTGGGCGACACTGGAAACACCATATATTTT. Translation gives CASSLGDTGNTIYF.